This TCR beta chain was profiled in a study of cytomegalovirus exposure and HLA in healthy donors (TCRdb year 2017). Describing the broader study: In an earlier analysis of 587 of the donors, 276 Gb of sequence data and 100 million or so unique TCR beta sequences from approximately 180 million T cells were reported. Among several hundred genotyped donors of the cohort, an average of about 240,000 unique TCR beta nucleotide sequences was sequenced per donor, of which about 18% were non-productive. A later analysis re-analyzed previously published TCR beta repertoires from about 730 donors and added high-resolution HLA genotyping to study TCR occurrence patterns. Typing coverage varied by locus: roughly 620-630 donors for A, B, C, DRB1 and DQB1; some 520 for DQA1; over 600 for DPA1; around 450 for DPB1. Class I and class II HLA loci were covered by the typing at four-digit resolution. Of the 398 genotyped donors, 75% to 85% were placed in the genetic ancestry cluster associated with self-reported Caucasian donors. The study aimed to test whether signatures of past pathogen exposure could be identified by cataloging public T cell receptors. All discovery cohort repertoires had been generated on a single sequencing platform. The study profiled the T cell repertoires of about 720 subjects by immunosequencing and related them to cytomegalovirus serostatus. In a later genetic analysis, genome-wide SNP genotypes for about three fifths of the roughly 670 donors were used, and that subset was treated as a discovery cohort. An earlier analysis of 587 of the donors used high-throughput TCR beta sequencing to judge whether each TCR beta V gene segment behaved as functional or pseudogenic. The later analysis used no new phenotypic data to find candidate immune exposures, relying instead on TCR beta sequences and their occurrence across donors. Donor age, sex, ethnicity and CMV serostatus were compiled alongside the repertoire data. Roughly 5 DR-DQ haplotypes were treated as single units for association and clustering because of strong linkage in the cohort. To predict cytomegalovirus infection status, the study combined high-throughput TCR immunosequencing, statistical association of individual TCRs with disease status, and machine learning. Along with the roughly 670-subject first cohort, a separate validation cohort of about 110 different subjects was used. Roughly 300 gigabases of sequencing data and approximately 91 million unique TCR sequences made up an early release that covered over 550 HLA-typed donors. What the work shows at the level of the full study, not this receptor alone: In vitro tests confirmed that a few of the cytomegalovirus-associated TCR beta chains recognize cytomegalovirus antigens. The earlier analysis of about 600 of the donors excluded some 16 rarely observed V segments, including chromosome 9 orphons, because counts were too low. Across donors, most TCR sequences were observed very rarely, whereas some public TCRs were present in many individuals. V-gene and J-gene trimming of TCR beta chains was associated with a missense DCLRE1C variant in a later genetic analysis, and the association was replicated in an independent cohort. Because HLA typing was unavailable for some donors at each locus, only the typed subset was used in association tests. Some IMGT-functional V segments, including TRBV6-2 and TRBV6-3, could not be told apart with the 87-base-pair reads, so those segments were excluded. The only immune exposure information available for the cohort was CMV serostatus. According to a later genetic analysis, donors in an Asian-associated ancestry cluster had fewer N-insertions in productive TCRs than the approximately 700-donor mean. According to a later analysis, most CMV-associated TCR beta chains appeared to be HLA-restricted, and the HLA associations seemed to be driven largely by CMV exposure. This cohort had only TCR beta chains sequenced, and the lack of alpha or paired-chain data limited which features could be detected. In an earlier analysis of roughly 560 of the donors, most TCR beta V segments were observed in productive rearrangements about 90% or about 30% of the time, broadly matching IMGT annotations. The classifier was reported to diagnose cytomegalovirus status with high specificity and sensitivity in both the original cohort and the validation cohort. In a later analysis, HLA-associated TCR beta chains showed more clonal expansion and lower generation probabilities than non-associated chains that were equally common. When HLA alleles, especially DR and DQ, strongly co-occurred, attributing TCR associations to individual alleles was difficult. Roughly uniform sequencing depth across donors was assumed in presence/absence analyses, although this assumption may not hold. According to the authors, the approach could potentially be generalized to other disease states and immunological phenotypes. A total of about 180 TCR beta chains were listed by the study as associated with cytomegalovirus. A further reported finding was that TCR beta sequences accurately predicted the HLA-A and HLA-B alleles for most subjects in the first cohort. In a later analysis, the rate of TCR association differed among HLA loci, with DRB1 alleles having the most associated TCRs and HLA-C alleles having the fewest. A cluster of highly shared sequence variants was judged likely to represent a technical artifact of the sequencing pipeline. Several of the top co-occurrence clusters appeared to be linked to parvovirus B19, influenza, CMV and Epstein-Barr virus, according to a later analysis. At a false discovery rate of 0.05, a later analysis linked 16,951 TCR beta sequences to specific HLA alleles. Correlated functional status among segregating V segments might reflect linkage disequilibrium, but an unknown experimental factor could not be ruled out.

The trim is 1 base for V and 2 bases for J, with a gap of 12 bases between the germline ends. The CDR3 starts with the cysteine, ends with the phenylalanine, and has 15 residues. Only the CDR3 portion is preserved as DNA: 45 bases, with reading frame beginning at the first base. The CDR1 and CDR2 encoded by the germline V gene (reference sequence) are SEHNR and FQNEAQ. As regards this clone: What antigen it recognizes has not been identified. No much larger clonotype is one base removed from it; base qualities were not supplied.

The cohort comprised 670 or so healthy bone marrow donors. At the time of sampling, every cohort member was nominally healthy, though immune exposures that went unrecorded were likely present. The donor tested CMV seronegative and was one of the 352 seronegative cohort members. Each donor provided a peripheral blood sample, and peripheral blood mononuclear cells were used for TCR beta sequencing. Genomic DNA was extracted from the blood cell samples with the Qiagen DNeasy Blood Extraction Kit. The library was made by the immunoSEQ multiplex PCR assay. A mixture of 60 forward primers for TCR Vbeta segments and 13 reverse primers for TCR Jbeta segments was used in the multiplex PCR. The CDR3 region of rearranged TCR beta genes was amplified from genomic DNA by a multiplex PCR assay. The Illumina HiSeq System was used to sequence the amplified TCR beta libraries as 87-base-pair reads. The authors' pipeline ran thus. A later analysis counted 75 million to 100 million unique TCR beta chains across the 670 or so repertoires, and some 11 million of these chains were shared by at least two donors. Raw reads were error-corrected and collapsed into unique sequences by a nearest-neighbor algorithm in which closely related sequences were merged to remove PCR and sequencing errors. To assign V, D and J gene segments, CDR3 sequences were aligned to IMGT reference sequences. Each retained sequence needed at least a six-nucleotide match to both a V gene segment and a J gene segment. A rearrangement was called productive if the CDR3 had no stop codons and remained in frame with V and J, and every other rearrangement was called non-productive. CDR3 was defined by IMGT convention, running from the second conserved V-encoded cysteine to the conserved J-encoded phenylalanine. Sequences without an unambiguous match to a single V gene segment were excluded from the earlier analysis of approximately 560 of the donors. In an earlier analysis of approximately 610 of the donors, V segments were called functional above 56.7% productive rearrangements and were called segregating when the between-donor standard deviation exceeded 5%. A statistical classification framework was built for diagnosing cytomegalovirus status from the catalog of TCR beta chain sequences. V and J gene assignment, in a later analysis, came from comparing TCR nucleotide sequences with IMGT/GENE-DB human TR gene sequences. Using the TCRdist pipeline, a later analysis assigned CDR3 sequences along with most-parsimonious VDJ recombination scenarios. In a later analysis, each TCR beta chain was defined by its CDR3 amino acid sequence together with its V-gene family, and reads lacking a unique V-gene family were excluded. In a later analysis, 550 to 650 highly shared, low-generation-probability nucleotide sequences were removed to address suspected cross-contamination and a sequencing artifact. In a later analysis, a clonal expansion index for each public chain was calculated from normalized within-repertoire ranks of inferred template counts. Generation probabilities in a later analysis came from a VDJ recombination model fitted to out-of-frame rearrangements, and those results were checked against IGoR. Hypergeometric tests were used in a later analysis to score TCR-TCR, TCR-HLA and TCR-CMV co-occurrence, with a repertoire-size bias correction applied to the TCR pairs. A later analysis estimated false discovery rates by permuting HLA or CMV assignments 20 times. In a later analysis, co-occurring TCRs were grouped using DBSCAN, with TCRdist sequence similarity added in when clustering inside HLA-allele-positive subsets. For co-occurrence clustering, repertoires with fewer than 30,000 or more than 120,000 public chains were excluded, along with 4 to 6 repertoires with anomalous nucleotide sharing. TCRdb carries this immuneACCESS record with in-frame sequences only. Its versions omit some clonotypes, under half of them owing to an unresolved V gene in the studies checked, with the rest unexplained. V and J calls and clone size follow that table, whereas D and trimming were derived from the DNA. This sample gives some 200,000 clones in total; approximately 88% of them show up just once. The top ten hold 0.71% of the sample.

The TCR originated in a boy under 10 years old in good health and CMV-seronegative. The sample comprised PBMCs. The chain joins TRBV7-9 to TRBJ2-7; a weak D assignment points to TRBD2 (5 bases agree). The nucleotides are TGTGCCAGCAGCTTAGATTTGGGAGTCACCTACGAGCAGTACTTC. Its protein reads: CASSLDLGVTYEQYF. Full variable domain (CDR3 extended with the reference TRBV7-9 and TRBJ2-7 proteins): DTGVSQNPRHKITKRGQNVTFRCDPISEHNRLYWYRQTLGQGPEFLTYFQNEAQLEKSRLLSDRFSAERPKGSFSTLEIQRTEQGDSAMYLCASSLDLGVTYEQYFGPGTRLTVT.